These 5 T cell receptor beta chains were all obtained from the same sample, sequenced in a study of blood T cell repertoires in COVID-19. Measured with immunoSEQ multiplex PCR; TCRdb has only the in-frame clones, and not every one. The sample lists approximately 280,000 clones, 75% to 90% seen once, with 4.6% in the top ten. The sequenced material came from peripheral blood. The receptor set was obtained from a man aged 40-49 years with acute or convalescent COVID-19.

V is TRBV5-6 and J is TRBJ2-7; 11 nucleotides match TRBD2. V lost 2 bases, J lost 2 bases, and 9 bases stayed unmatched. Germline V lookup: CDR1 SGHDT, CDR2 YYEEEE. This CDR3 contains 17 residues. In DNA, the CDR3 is TGTGCCAGCAGCTTAGAACTAGCGGGGGCCAAAACCTACGAGCAGTACTTC. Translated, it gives CASSLELAGAKTYEQYF.

CDR3 amino acids: CASSPGLPNTEAFF. The CDR3 coding sequence is TGTGCCAGTAGTCCGGGACTTCCGAACACTGAAGCTTTCTTT. This chain uses TRBV19 with TRBJ1-1, with D possibly matching TRBD1 (5 bases). The V end was cut by 5 bases, the J end by 1 base, with 11 bases between. CDR3 size: 14 residues. In germline, CDR1 is LNHDA, CDR2 SQIVND (reference sequence).

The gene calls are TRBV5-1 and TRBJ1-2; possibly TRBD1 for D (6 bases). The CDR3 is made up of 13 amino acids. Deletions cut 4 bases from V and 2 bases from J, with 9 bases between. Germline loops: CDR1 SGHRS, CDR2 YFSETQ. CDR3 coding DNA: TGCGCCAGCAGCGGGGGACAAAACTATGGCTACACCTTC. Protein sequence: CASSGGQNYGYTF. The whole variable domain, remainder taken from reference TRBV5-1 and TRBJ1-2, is KAGVTQTPRYLIKTRGQQVTLSCSPISGHRSVSWYQQTPGQGLQFLFEYFSETQRNKGNFPGRFSGRQFSNSRSEMNVSTLELGDSALYLCASSGGQNYGYTFGSGTRLTVV.

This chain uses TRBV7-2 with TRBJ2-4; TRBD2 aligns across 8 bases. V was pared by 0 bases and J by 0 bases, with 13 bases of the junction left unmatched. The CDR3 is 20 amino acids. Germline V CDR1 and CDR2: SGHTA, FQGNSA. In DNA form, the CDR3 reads TGTGCCAGCAGCTTAGCATCCAGCGGGGGCCTTCTTGTAGCCAAAAACATTCAGTACTTC. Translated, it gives CASSLASSGGLLVAKNIQYF. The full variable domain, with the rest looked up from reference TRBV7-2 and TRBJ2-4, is GAGVSQSPSNKVTEKGKDVELRCDPISGHTALYWYRQSLGQGLEFLIYFQGNSAPDKSGLPSDRFSAERTGGSVSTLTIQRTQQEDSAVYLCASSLASSGGLLVAKNIQYFGAGTRLSVL.

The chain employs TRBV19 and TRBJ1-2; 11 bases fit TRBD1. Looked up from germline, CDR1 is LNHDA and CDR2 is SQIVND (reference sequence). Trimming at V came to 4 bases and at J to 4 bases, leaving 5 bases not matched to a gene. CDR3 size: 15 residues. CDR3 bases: TGTGCCAGTAGTACGGGACAGGGGGAGACCTATGGCTACACCTTC. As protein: CASSTGQGETYGYTF.